This T cell receptor beta chain was recovered during a study of blood T cell repertoires in COVID-19. Across the study: T cells, B-cell-depleted T cells, or PBMCs supplied cDNA or gDNA.

Per the study methods: Amplified reference gene primers provided the basis for estimating nucleated cell counts. Method: immunoSEQ multiplex PCR; TCRdb's copy keeps in-frame clones and lacks some. V, J and clone size were drawn from that table, and D and trimming were deduced from the DNA. Altogether 20,000 or so clones are present, more than 70% being singletons, with the ten largest covering roughly 3.5%. The CDR3 length is 13 residues. Germline V CDR1 and CDR2: SEHNR, FQNEAQ (reference sequence). Trimming pared 2 bases from V and 5 bases from J, leaving 9 bases between. The sequence derives from a man aged 40-55 years with acute or convalescent COVID-19. Sequences were obtained from peripheral blood. V is TRBV7-9 and J is TRBJ2-5; maybe TRBD2 (6 bases). The CDR3 region is CASSLKTRETQYF. DNA of the CDR3: TGTGCCAGCAGCTTAAAGACTAGGGAGACCCAGTACTTC.